One and the same sample provided the 8 T cell receptor beta chains below, sequenced in a study of blood T cell repertoires in COVID-19. Sequencing used immunoSEQ multiplex PCR; TCRdb keeps in-frame clones, though not all of them. The sample includes around 160,000 clones, 70% to 90% seen only once; the top ten take roughly 6%. The sample was PBMCs or T cells enriched from blood (not recorded which). The receptors originated from a man aged 40-49 years who had recovered from COVID-19.

This clone showed up just once. In this CDR3 the conserved last residue, phenylalanine or tryptophan, is missing, so a read error is likely. The CDR3 sequence: CASSQPGQIDGYTL. CDR3 bases: TGTGCCAGCAGCCAACCGGGACAGATCGATGGCTACACCCTC. The rearrangement links TRBV5-6 to TRBJ1-2; 7 bases line up with TRBD1. V shed 4 bases, J shed 6 bases, and the junction held 9 bases outside the gene matches. Germline V lookup: CDR1 SGHDT, CDR2 YYEEEE. CDR3 length equals 14 residues.

In its sample, this clone was seen once. V gene TRBV11-3 combines with J gene TRBJ2-2; D remains unclear. The germline gives CDR1 SGHNT, CDR2 YENEEA. Trimming shortened V by 5 bases and J by 2 bases, and 12 bases separated the two germline ends. The CDR3 is 15 amino acids. The CDR3 protein is CASSPLPRNTGELFF. DNA for the CDR3: TGTGCCAGCAGCCCTCTGCCGAGAAACACCGGGGAGCTGTTTTTT.

The V gene is TRBV5-8, the J gene TRBJ1-1, with TRBD1 identical over 7 bases. With V trimmed by 7 bases and J by 0 bases, 12 bases remained unmatched. CDR1 SGHTS and CDR2 YDEGEE come from the germline V gene. The CDR3 has 16 amino acids. CDR3 DNA: TGTGCCAGCCGGGGGGGACAGAAAATCATGAACACTGAAGCTTTCTTT. Its translation: CASRGGQKIMNTEAFF.

This chain joins TRBV18 and TRBJ2-2; TRBD1 matches at 7 bases. The CDR3 has 17 residues. Germline CDR1 and CDR2: KGHSH and LQKENI. V lost 5 bases and J lost 2; bases outside the gene matches: 11. CDR3 protein: CASSSYAGTANTGELFF. CDR3 in DNA: TGTGCCAGCTCATCCTATGCCGGGACAGCAAACACCGGGGAGCTGTTTTTT.

The chain employs TRBV18 and TRBJ1-1, with TRBD1 identical over 7 bases. The CDR3 runs 14 residues. V gave up 1 base and J gave up 4 bases; unmatched junction bases: 3. Looked up from germline, CDR1 is KGHSH and CDR2 is LQKENI. CDR3 DNA: TGTGCCAGCTCACCACAGGGGGCGAGCACTGAAGCTTTCTTT. Translated: CASSPQGASTEAFF.

The chain employs TRBV14 and TRBJ2-2, with 13 positions matching TRBD2. With V trimmed by 3 bases and J by 0 bases, 10 bases remained unmatched. The germline gives CDR1 SGHDN, CDR2 FVKESK. This CDR3 contains 20 residues. The CDR3 sequence is CASSHHLRLAGGSNTGELFF. CDR3 sequence (DNA): TGTGCCAGCAGCCACCACCTGAGACTAGCGGGGGGTTCGAACACCGGGGAGCTGTTTTTT.

The chain couples TRBV6-5 to TRBJ2-7, with 7 positions matching TRBD1. The germline V gene encodes CDR1 MNHEY and CDR2 SVGAGI. CDR3 size: 14 residues. J was trimmed by 4 bases and V by 4 bases; bases with no gene match: 7. CDR3 sequence: CASSFAPTGYEQYF. The CDR3 DNA follows: TGTGCCAGCAGTTTTGCCCCGACAGGGTACGAGCAGTACTTC.

V is TRBV5-1 and J is TRBJ2-7, with 7 bases lining up with TRBD1. Germline lookup yields CDR1 SGHRS and CDR2 YFSETQ. The junction had 11 bases not matched to a gene; V was cut back by 4 bases and J by 4 bases. CDR3 length: 15 amino acids. DNA of the CDR3: TGCGCCAGCAGCCCTGGGGACAGAGGGAAGTACGAGCAGTACTTC. This codes for CASSPGDRGKYEQYF.